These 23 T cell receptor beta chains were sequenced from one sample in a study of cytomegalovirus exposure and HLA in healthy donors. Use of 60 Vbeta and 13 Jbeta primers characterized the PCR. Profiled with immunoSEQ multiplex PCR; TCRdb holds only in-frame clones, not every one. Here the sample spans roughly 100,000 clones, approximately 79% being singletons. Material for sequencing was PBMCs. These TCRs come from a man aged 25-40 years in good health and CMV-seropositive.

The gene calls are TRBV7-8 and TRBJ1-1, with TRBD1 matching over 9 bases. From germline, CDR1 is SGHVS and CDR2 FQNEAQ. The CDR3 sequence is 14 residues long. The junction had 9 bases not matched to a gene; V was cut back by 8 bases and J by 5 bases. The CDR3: CASSWGQGGTEAFF. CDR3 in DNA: TGTGCCAGCTCCTGGGGACAGGGTGGGACTGAAGCTTTCTTT. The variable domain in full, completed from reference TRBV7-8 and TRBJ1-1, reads GAGVSQSPRYKVAKRGQDVALRCDPISGHVSLFWYQQALGQGPEFLTYFQNEAQLDKSGLPSDRFFAERPEGSVSTLKIQRTQQEDSAVYLCASSWGQGGTEAFFGQGTRLTVV.

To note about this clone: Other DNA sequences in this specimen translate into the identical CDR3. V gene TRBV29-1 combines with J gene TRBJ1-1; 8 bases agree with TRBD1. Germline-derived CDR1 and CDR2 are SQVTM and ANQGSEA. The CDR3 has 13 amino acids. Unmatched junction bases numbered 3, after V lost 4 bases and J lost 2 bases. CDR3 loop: CSVGAGGNTEAFF. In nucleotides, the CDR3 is TGCAGCGTTGGGGCAGGGGGCAACACTGAAGCTTTCTTT.

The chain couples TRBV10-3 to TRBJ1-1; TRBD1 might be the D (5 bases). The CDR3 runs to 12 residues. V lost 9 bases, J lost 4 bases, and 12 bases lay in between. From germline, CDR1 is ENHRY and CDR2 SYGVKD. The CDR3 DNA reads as TGTGCCATGGGCAGGGAGGCCACTGAAGCTTTCTTT. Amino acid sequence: CAMGREATEAFF.

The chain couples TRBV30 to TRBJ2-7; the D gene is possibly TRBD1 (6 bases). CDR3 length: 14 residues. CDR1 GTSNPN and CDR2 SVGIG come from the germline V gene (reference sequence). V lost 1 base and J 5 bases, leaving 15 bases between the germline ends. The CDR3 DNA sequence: TGTGCCTGGAGTGCAATAGGGGGTGGGGACGAGCAGTACTTC. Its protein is CAWSAIGGGDEQYF. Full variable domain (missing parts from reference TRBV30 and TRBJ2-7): SQTIHQWPATLVQPVGSPLSLECTVEGTSNPNLYWYRQAAGRGLQLLFYSVGIGQISSEVPQNLSASRPQDRQFILSSKKLLLSDSGFYLCAWSAIGGGDEQYFGPGTRLTVT.

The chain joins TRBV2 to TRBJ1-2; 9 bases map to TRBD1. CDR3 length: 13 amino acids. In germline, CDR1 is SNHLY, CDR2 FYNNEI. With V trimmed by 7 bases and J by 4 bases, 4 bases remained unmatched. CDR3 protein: CASMGQGAYGYTF. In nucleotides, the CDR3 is TGTGCCAGCATGGGACAGGGAGCCTATGGCTACACCTTC.

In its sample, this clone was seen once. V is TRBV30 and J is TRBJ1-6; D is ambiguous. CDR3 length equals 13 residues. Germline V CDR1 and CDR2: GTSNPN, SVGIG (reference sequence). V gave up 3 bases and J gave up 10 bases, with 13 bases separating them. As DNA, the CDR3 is TGTGCCTGGAGCGAGGTCACGAAATCACCCCTCCACTTT. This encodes CAWSEVTKSPLHF.

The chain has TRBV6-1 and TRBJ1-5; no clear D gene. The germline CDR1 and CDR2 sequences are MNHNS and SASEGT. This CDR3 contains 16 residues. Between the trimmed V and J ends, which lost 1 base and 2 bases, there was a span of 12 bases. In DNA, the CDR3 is TGTGCCAGCAGTGAAGAGGCAGCGACGGGCAATCAGCCCCAGCATTTT. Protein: CASSEEAATGNQPQHF.

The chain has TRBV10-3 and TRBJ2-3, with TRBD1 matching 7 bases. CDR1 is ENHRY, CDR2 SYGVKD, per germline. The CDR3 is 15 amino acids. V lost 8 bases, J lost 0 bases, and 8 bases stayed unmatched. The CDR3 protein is CAIHPTGSSTDTQYF. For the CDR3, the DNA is TGTGCCATCCACCCGACAGGGTCTAGCACAGATACGCAGTATTTT.

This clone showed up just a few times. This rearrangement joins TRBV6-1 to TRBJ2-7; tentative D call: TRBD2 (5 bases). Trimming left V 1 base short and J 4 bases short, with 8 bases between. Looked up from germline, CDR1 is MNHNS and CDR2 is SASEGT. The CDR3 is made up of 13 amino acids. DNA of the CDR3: TGTGCCAGCAGTGAAGGAGGGCGGTACGAGCAGTACTTC. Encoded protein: CASSEGGRYEQYF.

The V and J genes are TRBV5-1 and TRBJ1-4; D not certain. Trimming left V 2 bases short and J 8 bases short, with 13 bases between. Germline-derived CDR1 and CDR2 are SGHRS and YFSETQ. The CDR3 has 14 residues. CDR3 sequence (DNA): TGCGCCAGCAGCTTAACGGGAGCTGAAGAAAAACTGTTTTTT. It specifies CASSLTGAEEKLFF. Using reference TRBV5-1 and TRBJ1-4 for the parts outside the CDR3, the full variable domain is KAGVTQTPRYLIKTRGQQVTLSCSPISGHRSVSWYQQTPGQGLQFLFEYFSETQRNKGNFPGRFSGRQFSNSRSEMNVSTLELGDSALYLCASSLTGAEEKLFFGSGTQLSVL.

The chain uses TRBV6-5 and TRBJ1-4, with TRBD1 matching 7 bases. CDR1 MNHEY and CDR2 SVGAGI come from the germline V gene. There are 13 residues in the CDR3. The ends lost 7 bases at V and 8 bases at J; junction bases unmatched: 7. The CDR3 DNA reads TGTGCCAGCACCGACGGGACAGACGAAAAACTGTTTTTT. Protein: CASTDGTDEKLFF.

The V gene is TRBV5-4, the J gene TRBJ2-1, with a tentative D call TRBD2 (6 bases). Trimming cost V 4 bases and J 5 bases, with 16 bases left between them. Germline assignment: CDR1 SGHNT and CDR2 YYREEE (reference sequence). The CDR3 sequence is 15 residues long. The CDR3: CASSRYGGLNNEQFF. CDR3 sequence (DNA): TGTGCCAGCAGCCGCTACGGGGGTTTAAACAATGAGCAGTTCTTC.

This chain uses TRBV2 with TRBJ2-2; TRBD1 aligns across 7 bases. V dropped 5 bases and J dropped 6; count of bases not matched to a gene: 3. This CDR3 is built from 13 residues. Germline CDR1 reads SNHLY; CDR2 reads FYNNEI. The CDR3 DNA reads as TGTGCCAGCAGTCGACAGGGTGCCGGGGAGCTGTTTTTT. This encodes CASSRQGAGELFF.

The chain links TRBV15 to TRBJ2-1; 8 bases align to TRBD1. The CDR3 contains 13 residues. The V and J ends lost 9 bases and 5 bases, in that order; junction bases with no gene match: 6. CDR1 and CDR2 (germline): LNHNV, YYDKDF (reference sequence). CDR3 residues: CATAQGANNEQFF. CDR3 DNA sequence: TGTGCCACTGCGCAGGGGGCTAACAATGAGCAGTTCTTC.

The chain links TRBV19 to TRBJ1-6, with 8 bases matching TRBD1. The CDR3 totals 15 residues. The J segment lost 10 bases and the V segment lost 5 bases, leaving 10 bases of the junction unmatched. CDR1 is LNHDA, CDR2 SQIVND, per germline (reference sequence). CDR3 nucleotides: TGTGCCAGTAGTTCTCGCAGGGGGCAGGAATCACCCCTCCACTTT. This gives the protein CASSSRRGQESPLHF.

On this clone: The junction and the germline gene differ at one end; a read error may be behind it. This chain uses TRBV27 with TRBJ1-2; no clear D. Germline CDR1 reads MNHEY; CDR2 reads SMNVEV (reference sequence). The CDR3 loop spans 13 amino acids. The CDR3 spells CASGSTANYGYPF. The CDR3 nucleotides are TGTGCCAGCGGGAGTACGGCTAACTATGGCTACCCCTTC.

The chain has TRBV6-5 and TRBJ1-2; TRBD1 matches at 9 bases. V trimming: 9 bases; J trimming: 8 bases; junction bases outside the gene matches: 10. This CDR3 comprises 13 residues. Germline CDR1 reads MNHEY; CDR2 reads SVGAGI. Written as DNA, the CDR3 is TGTGCCAGTCTTACGGGGACAGGGCGGGGCTACACCTTC. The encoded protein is CASLTGTGRGYTF.

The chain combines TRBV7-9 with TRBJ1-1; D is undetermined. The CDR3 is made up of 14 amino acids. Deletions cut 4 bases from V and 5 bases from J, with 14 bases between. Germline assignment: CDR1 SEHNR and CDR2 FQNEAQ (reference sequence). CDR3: CASSSDWRRTEAFF. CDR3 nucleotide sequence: TGTGCCAGCAGCTCCGACTGGAGAAGGACTGAAGCTTTCTTT.

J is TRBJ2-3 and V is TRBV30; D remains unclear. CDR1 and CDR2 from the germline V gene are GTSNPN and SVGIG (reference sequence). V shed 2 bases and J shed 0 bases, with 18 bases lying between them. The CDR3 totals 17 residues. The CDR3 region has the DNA TGTGCCTGGAGTCCCTTAAGGAGTTACCCCAGCACAGATACGCAGTATTTT. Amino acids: CAWSPLRSYPSTDTQYF.

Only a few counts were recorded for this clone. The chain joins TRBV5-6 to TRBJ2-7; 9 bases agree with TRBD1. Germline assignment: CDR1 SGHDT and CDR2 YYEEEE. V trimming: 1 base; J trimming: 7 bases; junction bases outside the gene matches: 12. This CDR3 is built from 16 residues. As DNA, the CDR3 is TGTGCCAGCAGCTTGAACGACAGGGGGGTTCTTACAGAGCAGTACTTC. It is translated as CASSLNDRGVLTEQYF.

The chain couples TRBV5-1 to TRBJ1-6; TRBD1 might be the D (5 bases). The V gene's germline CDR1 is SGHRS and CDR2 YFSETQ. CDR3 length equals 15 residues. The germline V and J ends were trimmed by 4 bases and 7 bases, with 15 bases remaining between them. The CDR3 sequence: CASSPEGAENSPLHF. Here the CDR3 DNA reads TGCGCCAGCAGCCCTGAAGGGGCGGAAAATTCACCCCTCCACTTT.

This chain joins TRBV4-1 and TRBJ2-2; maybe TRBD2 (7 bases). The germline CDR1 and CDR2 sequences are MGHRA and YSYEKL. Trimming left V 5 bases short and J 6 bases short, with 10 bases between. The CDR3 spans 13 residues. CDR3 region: CASSTGRAGELFF. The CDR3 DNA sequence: TGCGCCAGCAGCACAGGGAGGGCCGGGGAGCTGTTTTTT.

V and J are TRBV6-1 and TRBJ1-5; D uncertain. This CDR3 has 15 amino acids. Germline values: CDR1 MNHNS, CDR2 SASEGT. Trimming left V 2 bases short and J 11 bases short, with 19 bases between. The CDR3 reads CASSEFSLSGEAQHF. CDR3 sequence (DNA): TGTGCCAGCAGTGAATTCTCTCTGTCTGGGGAGGCCCAGCATTTT.